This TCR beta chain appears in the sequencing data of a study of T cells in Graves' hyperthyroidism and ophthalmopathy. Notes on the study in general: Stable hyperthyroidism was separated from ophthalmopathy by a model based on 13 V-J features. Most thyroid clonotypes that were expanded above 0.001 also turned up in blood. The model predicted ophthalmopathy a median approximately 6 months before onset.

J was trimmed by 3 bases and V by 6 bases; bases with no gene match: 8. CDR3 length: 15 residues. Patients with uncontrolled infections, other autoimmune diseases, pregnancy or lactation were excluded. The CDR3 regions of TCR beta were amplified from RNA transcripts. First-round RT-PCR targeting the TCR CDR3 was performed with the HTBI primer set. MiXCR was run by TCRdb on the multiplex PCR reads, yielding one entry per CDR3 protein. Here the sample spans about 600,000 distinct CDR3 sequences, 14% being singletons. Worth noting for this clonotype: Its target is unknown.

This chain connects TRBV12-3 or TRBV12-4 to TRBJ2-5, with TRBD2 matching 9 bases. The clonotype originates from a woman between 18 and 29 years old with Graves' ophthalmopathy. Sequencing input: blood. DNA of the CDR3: TGTGCCAGCAGGCGGGGGGTAGCGGGAGAAGAGACCCAGTACTTC. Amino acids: CASRRGVAGEETQYF.